One and the same sample provided the 19 T cell receptor beta chains below, sequenced in a study of cytotoxic CD8 clonotypes in ibrutinib-treated CLL. Generated by immunoSEQ multiplex PCR, the TCRdb table keeps only in-frame clones and is missing some. The data hold 35,000 or so clones, with over 55% observed a single time. The specimen was PBMCs, collected at disease progression, from a patient treated with ibrutinib. These receptors were obtained from a human donor with chronic lymphocytic leukemia.

This rearrangement joins TRBV5-1 to TRBJ2-3; the match to TRBD2 covers 11 bases. V was pared by 4 bases and J by 7 bases, with 11 bases of the junction left unmatched. CDR1 SGHRS and CDR2 YFSETQ come from the germline V gene. The length of the CDR3 is 16 residues. In nucleotides, the CDR3 is TGCGCCAGCAGCCCAAATAGCGGGGGGGCCGGGAATACGCAGTATTTT. It translates to CASSPNSGGAGNTQYF.

The V call is TRBV5-1, the J call TRBJ2-5; TRBD1 or TRBD2 may be the D gene (6 bases each). V was clipped by 2 bases and J by 5 bases, with 13 bases between them. The CDR3 loop spans 14 amino acids. CDR1 is SGHRS and CDR2 is YFSETQ in the germline V gene. The CDR3 loop is CASSFGGPGETQYF. CDR3 in DNA: TGCGCCAGCAGCTTTGGGGGGCCTGGGGAGACCCAGTACTTC.

This clone has a single count. The chain employs TRBV5-1 and TRBJ2-2; D gene ambiguous. The CDR3 contains 13 residues. Germline loops: CDR1 SGHRS, CDR2 YFSETQ. The V and J ends lost 4 bases and 6 bases respectively, with 10 bases between them. The CDR3 reads CASSQSKPGELFF. DNA for the CDR3: TGCGCCAGCAGCCAAAGCAAGCCCGGGGAGCTGTTTTTT.

The genes are TRBV5-6 and TRBJ2-7; D may match TRBD1 or TRBD2 (5 bases each). This CDR3 region has 15 residues. Germline values: CDR1 SGHDT, CDR2 YYEEEE. Trimming cost V 3 bases and J 5 bases, with 18 bases left between them. The CDR3 reads CASSSRDGPLDEQYF. CDR3 in DNA: TGTGCCAGCAGCTCCCGGGACGGGCCCCTGGACGAGCAGTACTTC.

The CDR3 DNA follows: TGTGCCAGCAGCCAAGCCCACAGGGCTGGGGCCAACGTCCTGACTTTC. Amino acid sequence: CASSQAHRAGANVLTF. This sequence joins TRBV4-2 and TRBJ2-6, with a possible D match to TRBD1 (6 bases). The CDR3 is made up of 16 amino acids. Trimming took off 1 base at V and 2 bases at J, with 9 bases between the two ends. Germline CDR1 LGHNA, CDR2 YNFKEQ.

The chain joins TRBV6-1 to TRBJ1-1; D not resolved. The germline CDR1 and CDR2 sequences are MNHNS and SASEGT. V lost 8 bases to trimming and J lost 1 base, with 11 bases between them. This CDR3 is built from 13 residues. CDR3: CASGVGENTEAFF. The CDR3 region has the DNA TGTGCCAGCGGGGTCGGGGAGAACACTGAAGCTTTCTTT.

The V call is TRBV9, the J call TRBJ1-3; D is unclear. The germline gives CDR1 SGDLS, CDR2 YYNGEE. CDR3 length equals 13 residues. V lost 4 bases and J lost 8, with 13 bases in between. The CDR3 DNA sequence: TGTGCCAGCAGCCCCACCCAAGGCGACACCATATATTTT. Translated: CASSPTQGDTIYF. The variable domain in full, with the rest retrieved from reference TRBV9 and TRBJ1-3, is DSGVTQTPKHLITATGQRVTLRCSPRSGDLSVYWYQQSLDQGLQFLIQYYNGEERAKGNILERFSAQQFPDLHSELNLSSLELGDSALYFCASSPTQGDTIYFGEGSWLTVV.

The rearrangement joins TRBV5-1 to TRBJ1-2; 8 bases are shared with TRBD1. The CDR3 length is 14 residues. Germline V gene sequence: CDR1 SGHRS, CDR2 YFSETQ. V shed 0 bases and J 6 bases; nucleotides not matched to a gene: 4. CDR3 in amino acids: CASSLALTGDGYTF. In DNA, the CDR3 is TGCGCCAGCAGCTTGGCTCTGACAGGGGATGGCTACACCTTC. The full variable domain, in which reference TRBV5-1 and TRBJ1-2 provide the parts outside the CDR3, is KAGVTQTPRYLIKTRGQQVTLSCSPISGHRSVSWYQQTPGQGLQFLFEYFSETQRNKGNFPGRFSGRQFSNSRSEMNVSTLELGDSALYLCASSLALTGDGYTFGSGTRLTVV.

This rearrangement joins TRBV7-9 to TRBJ1-1; possibly TRBD1 for D (5 bases). The CDR3 length is 13 residues. Germline V gene data show CDR1 as SEHNR and CDR2 as FQNEAQ (reference sequence). V dropped 1 base and J dropped 10 bases, with 13 bases sitting between them. In nucleotides, the CDR3 is TGTGCCAGCAGCTTAGGAGAGGGGCAGAGAGCTTTCTTT. This codes for CASSLGEGQRAFF.

This clone was observed a handful of times. This chain links TRBV4-1 with TRBJ2-3, with D uncertain. The CDR3 runs to 13 residues. Per germline, CDR1 MGHRA and CDR2 YSYEKL. Trimming shortened V by 3 bases and J by 6 bases, and 10 bases separated the two germline ends. CDR3 nucleotide sequence: TGCGCCAGCAGCCAGCGCCCCGAGGATACGCAGTATTTT. Amino acids: CASSQRPEDTQYF.

The rearrangement uses TRBV2 and TRBJ1-2; D remains unclear. V was trimmed by 5 bases and J by 0 bases, leaving 10 bases between them. Germline values: CDR1 SNHLY, CDR2 FYNNEI. The CDR3 extends over 14 amino acids. The CDR3 here is CASSTRLANYGYTF. The CDR3 DNA reads as TGTGCCAGCAGTACAAGGCTAGCTAACTATGGCTACACCTTC.

The rearrangement links TRBV6-6 to TRBJ1-5; tentative D call: TRBD1 (5 bases). The CDR3 covers 15 residues. V was trimmed by 2 bases and J by 3 bases, leaving 11 bases between them. From germline, CDR1 is MNHNY and CDR2 SVGAGI (reference sequence). For the CDR3, the DNA is TGTGCCAGCAGTTACCCCCAGGGAGACAATCAGCCCCAGCATTTT. Amino acid sequence: CASSYPQGDNQPQHF.

This chain uses TRBV5-1 with TRBJ1-1; D remains ambiguous. This CDR3 is built from 15 residues. CDR1 SGHRS and CDR2 YFSETQ come from the germline V gene. The V gene lost 4 bases and the J gene lost 0 bases, with 13 bases spanning the gap. CDR3 in amino acids: CASSPTDGLNTEAFF. The CDR3 DNA sequence: TGCGCCAGCAGCCCGACGGACGGCTTGAACACTGAAGCTTTCTTT.

The V and J genes are TRBV7-8 and TRBJ2-2; 10 positions agree with TRBD1. CDR1 and CDR2 (germline): SGHVS, FQNEAQ. With 6 bases clipped from V and 5 bases from J, the junction kept 9 bases outside the gene matches. The CDR3 consists of 16 residues. The CDR3 bases are TGTGCCAGCAGTTCCGGGACAGGGGTTCTAACCGGGGAGCTGTTTTTT. It is translated as CASSSGTGVLTGELFF.

The sample holds one count of this clone. The V gene is TRBV5-1, the J gene TRBJ1-2; the match to TRBD1 covers 9 bases. Germline assignment: CDR1 SGHRS and CDR2 YFSETQ. The CDR3 runs 15 residues. V trimming: 0 bases; J trimming: 8 bases; junction bases outside the gene matches: 8. CDR3 loop: CASSLDGQGPGGYTF. DNA of the CDR3: TGCGCCAGCAGCTTGGATGGACAGGGGCCTGGGGGCTACACCTTC. The whole variable domain, filled in from reference TRBV5-1 and TRBJ1-2, reads KAGVTQTPRYLIKTRGQQVTLSCSPISGHRSVSWYQQTPGQGLQFLFEYFSETQRNKGNFPGRFSGRQFSNSRSEMNVSTLELGDSALYLCASSLDGQGPGGYTFGSGTRLTVV.

The rearrangement joins TRBV13 to TRBJ1-4; D gene ambiguous. Per germline, CDR1 PRHDT and CDR2 FYEKMQ (reference sequence). The CDR3 sequence is 12 residues long. V was pared by 4 bases and J by 4 bases, with 4 bases between. CDR3 coding DNA: TGTGCCAGCAGCTCAAATAATGAAAAACTGTTTTTT. Its translation is CASSSNNEKLFF. The variable domain in full, completed from reference TRBV13 and TRBJ1-4, reads AAGVIQSPRHLIKEKRETATLKCYPIPRHDTVYWYQQGPGQDPQFLISFYEKMQSDKGSIPDRFSAQQFSDYHSELNMSSLELGDSALYFCASSSNNEKLFFGSGTQLSVL.

CDR3 residues: CASSEDRAWTEAFF. The CDR3 DNA follows: TGTGCCAGCAGTGAGGACAGGGCTTGGACTGAAGCTTTCTTT. The V gene is TRBV6-1, the J gene TRBJ1-1; 8 nucleotides match TRBD1. The CDR3 consists of 14 residues. CDR1 and CDR2 from the germline V gene are MNHNS and SASEGT. Trimming cost V 3 bases and J 5 bases; bases outside gene matches: 5.

This rearrangement joins TRBV19 to TRBJ1-2; no clear D gene. Germline V gene sequence: CDR1 LNHDA, CDR2 SQIVND (reference sequence). V was pared by 6 bases and J by 0 bases, with 14 bases between. This CDR3 region has 15 residues. CDR3 nucleotides: TGTGCCAGTAGGACCAACCATGCGACTAACTATGGCTACACCTTC. Its protein is CASRTNHATNYGYTF.

The sample holds a few counts of this clone. V gene TRBV7-7 combines with J gene TRBJ2-2, with 8 bases matching TRBD1. This CDR3 spans 14 amino acids. J was trimmed by 5 bases and V by 6 bases; bases with no gene match: 5. Per germline, CDR1 SSHAT and CDR2 FNYEAQ (reference sequence). CDR3 amino acids: CASSTTGGTGELFF. CDR3 sequence (DNA): TGTGCCAGCAGTACTACAGGGGGTACCGGGGAGCTGTTTTTT.